These 21 T cell receptor beta chains originate from one sample sequenced in a study of blood T cell repertoires in COVID-19. Method: immunoSEQ multiplex PCR; TCRdb's copy keeps in-frame clones and lacks some. The table shows about 260,000 clones, with around 93% occurring only once. The specimen was PBMCs or T cells enriched from blood (not recorded which). The receptors originated from a man in his forties who had been exposed to COVID-19.

The rearrangement joins TRBV7-2 to TRBJ2-1; a weak D match, TRBD1 (6 bases). V was shortened by 5 bases and J by 12 bases, with 20 bases between the two germline ends. Germline V gene lookup returns CDR1 SGHTA and CDR2 FQGNSA. This CDR3 has 14 amino acids. The CDR3: CASSPPAGGRTQFF. CDR3 nucleotides: TGTGCCAGCAGCCCACCGGCTGGGGGCAGGACGCAGTTCTTC.

V usage is TRBV19 and J usage is TRBJ2-7, with D tentatively TRBD2 (6 bases). Trimming took off 1 base at V and 6 bases at J, with 13 bases between the two ends. This CDR3 has 14 residues. The germline V gene encodes CDR1 LNHDA and CDR2 SQIVND (reference sequence). The CDR3 reads CASSIGGISGEQYF. CDR3 in DNA: TGTGCCAGTAGTATAGGAGGAATTAGCGGCGAGCAGTACTTC.

This rearrangement joins TRBV28 to TRBJ2-7; D ambiguous. V lost 6 bases, J lost 7 bases, and 19 bases lay in between. This CDR3 contains 14 residues. CDR1 and CDR2 from the germline V gene are MDHEN and SYDVKM. As DNA, the CDR3 is TGTGCCAGCAGGCCAGGTCGCCAGGTGTGGGAGCAGTACTTC. This codes for CASRPGRQVWEQYF.

The chain combines TRBV30 with TRBJ1-1, with a weak D call TRBD1 (6 bases). The CDR3 extends over 13 amino acids. The V gene's germline CDR1 is GTSNPN and CDR2 SVGIG (reference sequence). Trimming stripped 6 bases from V and 0 bases from J, with 11 bases between. The CDR3: CACSGQVNTEAFF. In DNA form, the CDR3 reads TGTGCCTGCTCGGGACAAGTGAACACTGAAGCTTTCTTT.

The genes are TRBV3-1 (or the pseudogene TRBV3-2) and TRBJ1-5; D uncertain. The CDR3 extends over 12 amino acids. Looked up from germline, CDR1 is LGHDT and CDR2 is YNNKEL (reference sequence). V lost 0 bases and J 6 bases, leaving 3 bases between the germline ends. The CDR3 DNA reads as TGTGCCAGCAGCCAAGAGAGTCAGCCCCAGCATTTT. Translated, it gives CASSQESQPQHF.

The V call is TRBV25-1, the J call TRBJ1-4, with D possibly TRBD1 on 5 matching bases. The CDR3 extends over 16 amino acids. CDR1 is MGHDK and CDR2 is SYGVNS in the germline V gene. V dropped 3 bases and J dropped 5 bases, with 16 bases sitting between them. The CDR3 here is CASSDVGAELNEKLFF. CDR3 nucleotide sequence: TGTGCCAGCAGTGATGTAGGGGCAGAGCTAAATGAAAAACTGTTTTTT.

The chain links TRBV5-4 to TRBJ1-2; 7 positions agree with TRBD1. CDR1 and CDR2 (germline): SGHNT, YYREEE (reference sequence). The CDR3 contains 15 residues. The ends lost 4 bases at V and 2 bases at J; junction bases unmatched: 8. This chain's CDR3 is CASSRDSRQNYGYTF. The CDR3 DNA follows: TGTGCCAGCAGCCGGGACAGTCGACAAAACTATGGCTACACCTTC.

This chain uses TRBV7-9 with TRBJ2-2; 11 bases fit TRBD2. The CDR3 runs 19 residues. Germline trimming cut 5 bases from V and 3 bases from J; bases unmatched to any gene: 14. Germline V gene data show CDR1 as SEHNR and CDR2 as FQNEAQ (reference sequence). The CDR3 protein is CASSPKFSGRAVDTGELFF. The CDR3, as DNA: TGTGCCAGCAGCCCCAAGTTTAGCGGGAGGGCCGTCGACACCGGGGAGCTGTTTTTT.

Comments on this clone: The same CDR3 arises from other DNA sequences in this sample as well. This chain joins TRBV18 and TRBJ2-1; a weak D match, TRBD1 (6 bases). V was cut by 3 bases and J by 3 bases, with 9 bases left in between. This CDR3 is built from 14 residues. The germline gives CDR1 KGHSH, CDR2 LQKENI. CDR3 nucleotide sequence: TGTGCCAGCTCACCCCCGACAGGCTACAATGAGCAGTTCTTC. It codes for CASSPPTGYNEQFF.

The V call is TRBV9, the J call TRBJ2-1; TRBD1 is a possible D gene (6 bases). The CDR3 runs 13 residues. The germline V and J ends were trimmed by 6 bases and 4 bases, with 11 bases remaining between them. The germline gives CDR1 SGDLS, CDR2 YYNGEE. The CDR3 DNA reads TGTGCCAGCACGGGGACACCATACAATGAGCAGTTCTTC. Protein: CASTGTPYNEQFF. Drawing the rest from reference TRBV9 and TRBJ2-1, the complete variable domain is DSGVTQTPKHLITATGQRVTLRCSPRSGDLSVYWYQQSLDQGLQFLIQYYNGEERAKGNILERFSAQQFPDLHSELNLSSLELGDSALYFCASTGTPYNEQFFGPGTRLTVL.

This clone turned up a few times. The rearrangement uses TRBV4-1 and TRBJ2-7, with D perhaps TRBD2 (6 bases). The germline CDR1 and CDR2 sequences are MGHRA and YSYEKL. V lost 0 bases and J 3 bases, leaving 12 bases between the germline ends. The CDR3 loop spans 15 amino acids. The CDR3 nucleotides are TGCGCCAGCAGCCAAGATGGGGGGTCAGTCTACGAGCAGTACTTC. Its translation is CASSQDGGSVYEQYF.

V usage is TRBV30 and J usage is TRBJ2-7; 11 nucleotides match TRBD1. Germline lookup yields CDR1 GTSNPN and CDR2 SVGIG (reference sequence). The CDR3 totals 15 residues. V lost 4 bases, J lost 1 base, and 6 bases stayed unmatched. The CDR3 bases are TGTGCCTGGACGTTCCGGGACAGGGGGTCCTACGAGCAGTACTTC. It encodes CAWTFRDRGSYEQYF.

This clone has only a few counts. The rearrangement uses TRBV4-1 and TRBJ2-7; 8 bases are a match to TRBD1. V shed 7 bases, J shed 0 bases, and the junction held 11 bases outside the gene matches. The germline CDR1 and CDR2 sequences are MGHRA and YSYEKL. The CDR3 loop spans 16 amino acids. CDR3 sequence: CASTLGGDRGSYEQYF. The CDR3 DNA sequence: TGCGCCAGCACCTTGGGCGGTGACAGGGGCTCCTACGAGCAGTACTTC.

The rearrangement joins TRBV4-2 to TRBJ1-2; the match to TRBD1 covers 9 bases. Looked up from germline, CDR1 is LGHNA and CDR2 is YNFKEQ. The CDR3 is made up of 16 amino acids. V lost 2 bases to trimming and J lost 0 bases; unmatched junction nucleotides: 4. The CDR3 region is CASSQWTGDANYGYTF. CDR3 DNA: TGTGCCAGCAGCCAATGGACAGGGGACGCTAACTATGGCTACACCTTC.

The chain uses TRBV7-3 and TRBJ1-6, with 11 nucleotides matching TRBD1. This CDR3 is 15 amino acids long. Per the germline V gene, CDR1 is SGHTA and CDR2 is FQGTGA. V gave up 2 bases and J gave up 10 bases; unmatched junction bases: 4. The CDR3 DNA sequence: TGTGCCAGCAGCTTATGGGGGACAGGGGGATCACCCCTCCACTTT. It codes for CASSLWGTGGSPLHF. Using reference TRBV7-3 and TRBJ1-6 for the parts outside the CDR3, the full variable domain is GAGVSQTPSNKVTEKGKYVELRCDPISGHTALYWYRQSLGQGPEFLIYFQGTGAADDSGLPNDRFFAVRPEGSVSTLKIQRTERGDSAVYLCASSLWGTGGSPLHFGNGTRLTVT.

The chain recombines TRBV9 with TRBJ2-5, with a weak D call TRBD2 (7 bases). This CDR3 is 17 amino acids long. The germline V gene encodes CDR1 SGDLS and CDR2 YYNGEE. V lost 1 base, J lost 1 base, and 17 bases lay in between. The CDR3 reads CASSVSSRRGGQETQYF. DNA for the CDR3: TGTGCCAGCAGCGTAAGCTCCCGGAGGGGGGGCCAAGAGACCCAGTACTTC.

The chain is built from TRBV4-3 and TRBJ1-4, with D possibly TRBD1 on 5 matching bases. In germline, CDR1 is LGHNA, CDR2 YSLEER. This CDR3 is 13 amino acids long. Between the trimmed V and J ends, which lost 5 bases and 4 bases, there was a span of 8 bases. The CDR3 is CASSGGGNEKLFF. The CDR3 nucleotides read TGCGCCAGCAGCGGGGGGGGTAATGAAAAACTGTTTTTT.

The genes are TRBV28 and TRBJ1-3; 7 bases map to TRBD1. Trimming removed 8 bases from V and 0 bases from J; junction bases left unmatched: 10. The germline V gene has CDR1 MDHEN and CDR2 SYDVKM. The CDR3 runs 16 residues. The CDR3 DNA sequence: TGTGCCAGCTGGTCAGGGACAGACCACTCTGGAAACACCATATATTTT. This gives the protein CASWSGTDHSGNTIYF.

This chain joins TRBV2 and TRBJ2-1; 12 nucleotides line up with TRBD2. V lost 7 bases, J lost 6 bases, and 7 bases stayed unmatched. Per the germline V gene, CDR1 is SNHLY and CDR2 is FYNNEI. The CDR3 contains 15 residues. The CDR3 loop is CASNPSGRAVNEQFF. For the CDR3, the DNA is TGTGCCAGCAACCCTAGCGGGAGGGCGGTCAATGAGCAGTTCTTC.

The chain joins TRBV5-6 to TRBJ1-2, with 7 bases that match TRBD1. CDR1 and CDR2 (germline): SGHDT, YYEEEE. The CDR3 is 14 amino acids. V trimming: 3 bases; J trimming: 5 bases; junction bases outside the gene matches: 7. CDR3 bases: TGTGCCAGCAGCTCCATTGACAGGGAGTATGGCTACACCTTC. This codes for CASSSIDREYGYTF.

V is TRBV7-8 and J is TRBJ1-1; weak D call: TRBD1 (5 bases). The length of the CDR3 is 15 residues. Trimming cost V 1 base and J 6 bases, with 15 bases left between them. The germline CDR1 and CDR2 sequences are SGHVS and FQNEAQ. The CDR3: CASSLVITGDPEAFF. The CDR3 nucleotides are TGTGCCAGCAGCTTAGTAATTACGGGGGACCCTGAAGCTTTCTTT.